These 14 T cell receptor beta chains were all obtained from the same sample, sequenced in a study of blood T cells in healthy people across ages. A J-beta primer mix and a sample-barcoded 5' primer were used in a second PCR of about 7 to 12 cycles. Using its own MiXCR run on the 5' RACE reads, TCRdb lists one record per CDR3 protein. The table shows about 1 million distinct CDR3 sequences, with around 45% occurring only once. Sequenced: blood. Receptors were obtained from an older woman in good health.

The genes are TRBV28 and TRBJ1-5; unclear D gene. Germline CDR1 is MDHEN and CDR2 is SYDVKM. Trimming left V 4 bases short and J 2 bases short, with 9 bases between. The CDR3 is 14 amino acids. The CDR3 sequence: CASSSALGNQPQHF. The CDR3 coding sequence is TGTGCCAGCAGTTCTGCGTTAGGCAATCAGCCCCAGCATTTT.

The rearrangement uses TRBV7-2 and TRBJ2-1; D call uncertain. Trimming pared 5 bases from V and 3 bases from J, leaving 11 bases between. Germline V gives CDR1 SGHTA, CDR2 FQGNSA. The CDR3 covers 14 residues. The CDR3 protein is CASSPSNFYNEQFF. The CDR3 DNA sequence: TGTGCCAGCAGCCCGTCTAATTTCTACAATGAGCAGTTCTTC.

A few counts support this clonotype. This chain links TRBV15 with TRBJ2-7; unclear D gene. V lost 1 base and J lost 7, with 14 bases in between. CDR3 length: 14 residues. Per germline, CDR1 LNHNV and CDR2 YYDKDF (reference sequence). CDR3 region: CATSRVSFPREQYF. In DNA, the CDR3 is TGTGCCACCAGCAGAGTTTCCTTCCCGCGGGAGCAGTACTTC.

This clonotype was observed once. V is TRBV4-1 and J is TRBJ1-1, with TRBD1 identical over 8 bases. Germline loops: CDR1 MGHRA, CDR2 YSYEKL. The CDR3 runs to 15 residues. With V trimmed by 1 base and J by 11 bases, 12 bases remained unmatched. The CDR3 nucleotides are TGCGCCAGCAGCCAAGTGGGTGCAGGGGGCCTAGAGGCTTTCTTT. As protein: CASSQVGAGGLEAFF.

The chain has TRBV6-1 and TRBJ1-5, with 8 bases lining up with TRBD1. Trimming at V came to 6 bases and at J to 6 bases, leaving 10 bases not matched to a gene. Germline lookup yields CDR1 MNHNS and CDR2 SASEGT. The CDR3 runs 15 residues. CDR3 DNA sequence: TGTGCCAGCAGGGGGACAGGTTTTTCGGCTCAGCCCCAGCATTTT. It translates to CASRGTGFSAQPQHF.

In this sample, this clonotype turned up a few times. The rearrangement joins TRBV14 to TRBJ1-2; D is unresolved. The V gene's germline CDR1 is SGHDN and CDR2 FVKESK. Trimming pared 5 bases from V and 0 bases from J, leaving 10 bases between. This CDR3 has 14 residues. The CDR3 loop reads CASSEDGTNYGYTF. DNA for the CDR3: TGTGCCAGCAGCGAGGACGGAACTAACTATGGCTACACCTTC.

V gene TRBV4-1 combines with J gene TRBJ2-5; 8 nucleotides line up with TRBD2. The V and J ends lost 0 bases and 12 bases, in that order; junction bases with no gene match: 3. The CDR3 length is 12 residues. Germline lookup yields CDR1 MGHRA and CDR2 YSYEKL. CDR3 sequence: CASSQDGTREYF. CDR3 coding DNA: TGCGCCAGCAGCCAAGACGGGACTAGAGAGTACTTC.

V usage is TRBV7-9 and J usage is TRBJ2-4, with D possibly matching TRBD2 (6 bases). The CDR3 runs to 16 residues. The germline V gene encodes CDR1 SEHNR and CDR2 FQNEAQ (reference sequence). V was clipped by 3 bases and J by 6 bases, with 18 bases between them. CDR3 sequence reads: CASSLEGPIWGNIQYF. The CDR3, as DNA: TGTGCCAGCAGCTTGGAGGGACCGATTTGGGGAAACATTCAGTACTTC.

The chain employs TRBV27 and TRBJ1-1; D remains ambiguous. There are 13 residues in the CDR3. The V gene's germline CDR1 is MNHEY and CDR2 SMNVEV (reference sequence). Trimming removed 3 bases at V and 7 bases at J, with 12 bases between. The CDR3 protein is CASSFRGGYEAFF. The CDR3 coding sequence is TGTGCCAGCAGTTTCCGGGGAGGCTATGAAGCTTTCTTT.

The chain joins TRBV6-6 to TRBJ1-4; TRBD1 is a possible D gene (5 bases). The CDR3 consists of 13 residues. In germline, CDR1 is MNHNY, CDR2 SVGAGI (reference sequence). The V and J ends lost 2 bases and 13 bases respectively, with 14 bases between them. This CDR3 is CASSYPGPRGLFF. As DNA, the CDR3 is TGTGCCAGCAGTTACCCCGGACCTAGGGGACTGTTTTTT.

The V and J genes are TRBV12-5 and TRBJ1-1; the D is unclear. Germline V gene lookup returns CDR1 LGHNT and CDR2 FRNRAP. CDR3 length: 12 residues. V gave up 4 bases and J gave up 1 base, with 4 bases separating them. The CDR3 DNA is TGTGCTAGTGGTTCCGAGAACACTGAAGCTTTCTTT. Translation: CASGSENTEAFF.

This sequence joins TRBV15 and TRBJ2-5; 9 bases align to TRBD1. The CDR3 sequence is 15 residues long. Germline trimming cut 0 bases from V and 5 bases from J; bases unmatched to any gene: 4. In germline, CDR1 is LNHNV, CDR2 YYDKDF (reference sequence). The CDR3 DNA is TGTGCCACCAGCAGAGATAGTGGACAGGGGGAGACCCAGTACTTC. Its translation is CATSRDSGQGETQYF.

This chain connects TRBV6-5 to TRBJ2-7; D call uncertain. Trimming left V 5 bases short and J 3 bases short, with 11 bases between. Germline-derived CDR1 and CDR2 are MNHEY and SVGAGI. The CDR3 has 13 residues. The CDR3 loop reads CASSDAASYEQYF. CDR3 nucleotides: TGTGCCAGCAGTGACGCGGCTAGCTACGAGCAGTACTTC.

The rearrangement links TRBV3-1 to TRBJ1-2; a weak D match, TRBD1 (6 bases). The CDR3 is 14 residues long. Trimming removed 3 bases at V and 5 bases at J, with 13 bases between. The germline V gene encodes CDR1 LGHDT and CDR2 YNNKEL (reference sequence). CDR3 amino acids: CASSQGALGYGYTF. CDR3 in DNA: TGTGCCAGCAGCCAGGGGGCTCTAGGTTATGGCTACACCTTC.